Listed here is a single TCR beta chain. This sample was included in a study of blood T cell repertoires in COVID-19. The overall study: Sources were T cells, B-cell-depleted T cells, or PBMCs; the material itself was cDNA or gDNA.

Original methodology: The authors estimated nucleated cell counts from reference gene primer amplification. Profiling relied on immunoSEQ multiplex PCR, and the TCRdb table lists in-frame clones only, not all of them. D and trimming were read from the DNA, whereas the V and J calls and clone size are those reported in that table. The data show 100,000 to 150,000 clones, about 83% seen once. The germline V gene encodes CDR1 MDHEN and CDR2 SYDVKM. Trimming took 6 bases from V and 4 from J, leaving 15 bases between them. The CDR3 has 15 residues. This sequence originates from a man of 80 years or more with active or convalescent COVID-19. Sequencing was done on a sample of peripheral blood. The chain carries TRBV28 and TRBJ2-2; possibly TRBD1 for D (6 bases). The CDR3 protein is CASRSTGSGTGELFF. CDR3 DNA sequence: TGTGCCAGCAGAAGTACAGGGTCGGGCACCGGGGAGCTGTTTTTT.